This TCR beta chain was recovered during a study of T cells after yellow fever vaccination. Broader study findings: Once the booster was given, most primary-vaccination clones reappeared, at approximately 97% for CD4 and approximately 88% for CD8. Only a minor proportion of clonotypes was detected across both CD4 and CD8 compartments.

In making TCR cDNA, 5'RACE template switching added a universal primer site and UMIs to it. Using its own MiXCR run on the 5' RACE reads, TCRdb lists one record per CDR3 protein. This sample has 450,000 to 650,000 distinct CDR3 sequences, with less than 15% found just once. The CDR3 is 14 amino acids. Per germline, CDR1 KGHSH and CDR2 LQKENI. V gave up 4 bases and J gave up 0 bases, with 6 bases separating them. This clonotype was observed many times. Its antigen is currently unknown. The rearrangement links TRBV18 to TRBJ2-2; D possibly corresponds to TRBD1 (6 bases). This TCR was sampled from a man under 40 who received the YFV17D yellow fever vaccine. The source was PBMCs, collected on the day of the yellow fever booster vaccination. CDR3 nucleotide sequence: TGTGCCAGCTCACAGGGGGCGAACACCGGGGAGCTGTTTTTT. This sequence encodes CASSQGANTGELFF. Supplemented by reference TRBV18 and TRBJ2-2, the full variable domain reads NAGVMQNPRHLVRRRGQEARLRCSPMKGHSHVYWYRQLPEEGLKFMVYLQKENIIDESGMPKERFSAEFPKEGPSILRIQQVVRGDSAAYFCASSQGANTGELFFGEGSRLTVL.